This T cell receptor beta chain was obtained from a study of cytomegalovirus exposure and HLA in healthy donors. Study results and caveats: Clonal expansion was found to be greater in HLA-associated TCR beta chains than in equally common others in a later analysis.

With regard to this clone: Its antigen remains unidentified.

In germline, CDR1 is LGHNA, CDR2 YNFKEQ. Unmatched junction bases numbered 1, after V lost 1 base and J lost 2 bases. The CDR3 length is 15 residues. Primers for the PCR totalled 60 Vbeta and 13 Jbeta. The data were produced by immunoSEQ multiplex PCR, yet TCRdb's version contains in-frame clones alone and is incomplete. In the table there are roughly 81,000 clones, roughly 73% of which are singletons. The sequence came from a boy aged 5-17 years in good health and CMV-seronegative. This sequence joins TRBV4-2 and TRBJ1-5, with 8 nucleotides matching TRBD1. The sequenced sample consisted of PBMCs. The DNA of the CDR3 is TGTGCCAGCAGCCAAGTGGACAGGGGCAATCAGCCCCAGCATTTT. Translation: CASSQVDRGNQPQHF.